These T cell receptor beta chains were read from a single sample in a study of T-cell reconstitution after alpha-beta-depleted transplantation in children. From the PCR reads, TCRdb called clonotypes with MiXCR, one entry per CDR3 protein. This table holds 200,000 or so distinct CDR3 sequences, around 7.7% found once. Sequencing used PBMCs, mostly from graft donor cells, obtained 360 days after TCRalphabeta/CD19-depleted stem cell transplant. The receptors shown here come from a male patient aged 2-15 years who had a stem cell transplant for acute myeloid leukemia, so the T cells may come from the graft donor. CDR3s include the opening cysteine and the closing phenylalanine or tryptophan. A D gene is named only where the DNA matches it firmly. Not every row has a clone size; where given, it reads once, few, many or a size class.

clone size	D gene	V gene	J gene	CDR3 protein	CDR3 DNA
many	NA	TRBV5-1	TRBJ2-1	CASSLAIDNEQFF	TGCGCCAGCAGCTTGGCCATAGACAATGAGCAGTTCTTC
NA	NA	TRBV15	TRBJ1-5	CATSNSWGSNQPQHF	TGTGCCACCAGCAACAGCTGGGGTTCTAATCAGCCCCAGCATTTT
few	NA	TRBV7-2	TRBJ2-7	CASSLWGHEQYF	TGTGCCAGCAGCTTATGGGGCCACGAGCAGTACTTC
many	TRBD1	TRBV18	TRBJ2-3	CASSDRDLGDTQYF	TGTGCCAGCTCCGACAGGGACCTGGGAGATACGCAGTATTTT
NA	NA	TRBV7-3	TRBJ2-2	CASSLIGPGLAYAGELFF	TGTGCCAGCAGCTTAATAGGGCCGGGCCTAGCGTACGCCGGGGAGCTGTTTTTT
many	NA	TRBV29-1	TRBJ2-5	CSAFTTAMKTQYF	TGCAGCGCTTTTACTACCGCAATGAAGACCCAGTACTTC
many	TRBD1	TRBV5-1	TRBJ1-1	CASSLQRTGGHTEAFF	TGCGCCAGCAGCCTACAAAGGACAGGGGGCCACACTGAAGCTTTCTTT
few	NA	TRBV9	TRBJ1-3	CASSVGVRENTIYF	TGTGCCAGCAGCGTAGGGGTCCGGGAAAACACCATATATTTT
many	TRBD1	TRBV5-5	TRBJ2-3	CASSLGQGATHTQYF	TGTGCCAGCAGCTTGGGACAGGGGGCCACACATACGCAGTATTTT
NA	TRBD2	TRBV3-1	TRBJ2-5	CASSRPPGLAGSGQETQYF	TGTGCCAGCAGCCGCCCACCGGGACTAGCGGGATCGGGGCAAGAGACCCAGTACTTC
few	NA	TRBV25-1	TRBJ2-1	CASSEIDSNNEQFF	TGTGCCAGCAGTGAAATCGACTCAAACAATGAGCAGTTCTTC
NA	NA	TRBV6-1	TRBJ2-3	CASSTQLGIADTQYF	TGTGCCAGCAGCACACAACTAGGAATCGCAGATACGCAGTATTTT
few	NA	TRBV11-2	TRBJ2-3	CASSRLGRSRSSTDTQYF	TGTGCCAGTTCCCGTCTGGGCAGGTCGCGTTCTAGCACAGATACGCAGTATTTT
few	TRBD2	TRBV4-2	TRBJ2-3	CASSQDRSGRVISTDTQYF	TGTGCCAGCAGCCAAGATCGGAGCGGGAGAGTTATTAGTACAGATACGCAGTATTTT
NA	TRBD1	TRBV12-3/TRBV12-4	TRBJ1-2	CASRPRGERGGYTF	TGTGCCAGCAGACCCAGGGGGGAAAGGGGTGGCTACACCTTC
many	NA	TRBV9	TRBJ2-2	CASSVWGTGELFF	TGTGCCAGCAGCGTATGGGGGACCGGGGAGCTGTTTTTT
NA	NA	TRBV20-1	TRBJ2-5	CSARVLAYPRAQYF	TGCAGTGCTAGAGTTTTGGCCTACCCTCGGGCCCAGTACTTC
NA	TRBD2	TRBV25-1	TRBJ2-7	CASSELAGPHEQYF	TGTGCCAGCAGTGAATTAGCGGGACCCCACGAGCAGTACTTC
NA	TRBD2	TRBV7-3	TRBJ2-1	CASSSFPGTSGRTLYNEQFF	TGTGCCAGCAGCTCCTTCCCCGGGACTAGCGGGAGGACACTCTACAATGAGCAGTTCTTC
few	NA	TRBV20-1	TRBJ2-1	CSASGGPENYNEQFF	TGCAGTGCTAGCGGGGGGCCCGAAAACTACAATGAGCAGTTCTTC
NA	TRBD2	TRBV7-9	TRBJ2-1	CASSFRLAGDNEQFF	TGTGCCAGCAGCTTTCGACTAGCGGGGGACAATGAGCAGTTCTTC
many	TRBD1	TRBV7-9	TRBJ1-2	CASSPRTGVGYTF	TGTGCCAGCAGCCCCCGGACAGGGGTAGGCTACACCTTC
few	NA	TRBV5-1	TRBJ2-5	CASSQKPQYF	TGCGCCAGCAGCCAGAAGCCCCAGTACTTC
NA	NA	TRBV5-1	TRBJ2-1	CASSPSVREQFF	TGCGCCAGCAGCCCCTCGGTCCGTGAGCAGTTCTTC